A selection of T cell receptor beta chains follows, all from one sample in a study of blood T cell repertoires in COVID-19. Clones were read by immunoSEQ multiplex PCR, and TCRdb kept only the in-frame ones, dropping some. The repertoire has fewer than 300,000 clones, about nine tenths of them found once; the top ten carry about 16%. Sequencing input: PBMCs or T cells enriched from blood (not recorded which). All receptors derive from a man younger than 30 who had recovered from COVID-19. Each CDR3 is given with its conserved first and last residue. D genes are given only for firm matches. Rows give clone size only sometimes, using once, few, many, or a class for an expanded clone.

v_gene	d_gene	j_gene	abundance	CDR3nt	CDR3aa
TRBV19	.	TRBJ2-1	few	TGTGCCAGTATCCCGGCCGGGGGATCCTACAATGAGCAGTTCTTC	CASIPAGGSYNEQFF
TRBV25-1	TRBD1	TRBJ1-3	.	TGTGCCAGCAGTGATTTCGGGACAGGGGGTTCGCTATATTTT	CASSDFGTGGSLYF
TRBV9	.	TRBJ1-1	.	TGTGCCAGCAGCATAACAGGGAACACTGAAGCTTTCTTT	CASSITGNTEAFF
TRBV4-2	TRBD2	TRBJ2-1	.	TGTGCCAGCAGCGTGACTAGCGGAGTCAACAATGAGCAGTTCTTC	CASSVTSGVNNEQFF
TRBV1	.	TRBJ2-3	.	TGCACCAGCAGACCCCGCCTGCGGGTACACTTTAGCACAGATACGCAGTATTTT	CTSRPRLRVHFSTDTQYF
TRBV7-2	TRBD2	TRBJ2-2	.	TGTGCCAGCAGCCTACGGCTAGCGGGCACCGGGGAGCTGTTTTTT	CASSLRLAGTGELFF
TRBV5-1	TRBD2	TRBJ2-1	.	TGCGCCAGCAGCCAAACGGCGCTAGCGGGAGGGACGAGTTTAAATGAGCAGTTCTTC	CASSQTALAGGTSLNEQFF
TRBV27	TRBD1	TRBJ1-1	.	TGTGCCAGCAGACTAGGGGGCGTAGTGAACACTGAAGCTTTCTTT	CASRLGGVVNTEAFF
TRBV10-2	TRBD2	TRBJ2-7	.	TGCGCCAGCAGTGAGCCCGGACTAGCGCGCTACGAGCAGTACTTC	CASSEPGLARYEQYF
TRBV13	TRBD2	TRBJ2-3	.	TGTGCCAGCACTTCCAGACTAGCGAGCACAGATACGCAGTATTTT	CASTSRLASTDTQYF
TRBV7-8	TRBD2	TRBJ2-1	.	TGTGCCAGCAGCTTAGTCGCTAGCGGGGGCGGTGAGCAGTTCTTC	CASSLVASGGGEQFF
TRBV6-1	TRBD1	TRBJ1-3	.	TGTGCCAGCAGTGTGACAGGGGGCACCTCTGGAAACACCATATATTTT	CASSVTGGTSGNTIYF
TRBV30	.	TRBJ1-4	.	TGTGCCTGGAGTGTCTATCATCCAGGGGCAACTAATGAAAAACTGTTTTTT	CAWSVYHPGATNEKLFF
TRBV7-6	.	TRBJ2-3	.	TGTGCCAGCAGCTTAGCGGACAGATATTTACCAGATACGCAGTATTTT	CASSLADRYLPDTQYF
TRBV28	TRBD1	TRBJ2-5	.	TGTGCCAGCAGTAGTGAAACGACAGGGGGCTTAGAGACCCAGTACTTC	CASSSETTGGLETQYF
TRBV5-1	.	TRBJ1-2	.	TGCGCCAGCAGCTTGGGCAGGGAGGGATTCGACTATGGCTACACCTTC	CASSLGREGFDYGYTF
TRBV7-9	.	TRBJ2-2	few	TGTGCCAGCAGCCGGACAGCAACCGGTGGGGAGCTGTTTTTT	CASSRTATGGELFF
TRBV11-2	TRBD2	TRBJ2-2	.	TGTGCCAGCAGCTCAGCCGGGACTAGCGGCGGGGAGCTGTTTTTT	CASSSAGTSGGELFF
TRBV4-1	.	TRBJ2-7	.	TGCGCCAGCAGTCGGACGGGGAAACCCTACGAGCAGTACTTC	CASSRTGKPYEQYF
TRBV24-1	.	TRBJ2-3	.	TGTGCCACCAGTGGCTCCTACGCAGATACGCAGTATTTT	CATSGSYADTQYF
TRBV2	.	TRBJ2-5	once	TGTGCCAGCATTAAGACGGGAGCCGGGGGAGAGACCCAGTACTTC	CASIKTGAGGETQYF
TRBV7-3	TRBD2	TRBJ2-3	.	TGTGCCAGCAGCTTACAGCGGGGGAGGTTGGGCACAGATACGCAGTATTTT	CASSLQRGRLGTDTQYF
TRBV5-1	TRBD1	TRBJ1-2	once	TGCGCCAGCAGCTTAGGGACAGCTAACTATGGCTACACCTTC	CASSLGTANYGYTF
TRBV3-1/TRBV3-2	TRBD1	TRBJ2-7	few	TGTGCCAGCAGCCAAGTAGGGACAGGGCGCAACGAGCAGTACTTC	CASSQVGTGRNEQYF
TRBV6-5	TRBD1	TRBJ1-2	.	TGTGCCAGCAGCGGACAGGGATTAGGCTACACCTTC	CASSGQGLGYTF
TRBV6-6	TRBD2	TRBJ2-5	.	TGTGCCAGCAGTTACTCGTCTAGCGGGAGTGAGACCCAGTACTTC	CASSYSSSGSETQYF
TRBV5-1	.	TRBJ1-5	.	TGCGCCAGCAGTCTCTCTGGCAATCAGCCCCAGCATTTT	CASSLSGNQPQHF
TRBV2	TRBD1	TRBJ1-6	.	TGTGCCAGCAGCCTCCGGGACAGGGCTAATTCACCCCTCCACTTT	CASSLRDRANSPLHF
TRBV19	TRBD1	TRBJ2-7	once	TGTGCCAGTAGTATATCCGGGACAGGGGCCTACGAGCAGTACTTC	CASSISGTGAYEQYF
TRBV7-3	.	TRBJ2-7	.	TGTGCCAGCAGCCCCGGATGGGGGGTGGACTACGAGCAGTACTTC	CASSPGWGVDYEQYF
TRBV5-1	TRBD1	TRBJ2-7	.	TGCGCCAGCAGCTTTGGCCCGACAGGGCTCGAGCAGTACTTC	CASSFGPTGLEQYF
TRBV10-3	TRBD2	TRBJ2-1	.	TGTGCCATCAGTGAGTCGATCCTAGCGGAGAACAATGAGCAGTTCTTC	CAISESILAENNEQFF
TRBV5-5	.	TRBJ1-1	.	TGTGCCAGCAGCTTCCGTAATGAAGCTTTCTTT	CASSFRNEAFF
TRBV10-3	TRBD1	TRBJ1-2	once	TGTGCCATCAGAGCCCCGACAGGGACCCATGGCTACACCTTC	CAIRAPTGTHGYTF
TRBV11-2	.	TRBJ2-7	.	TGTGCCAGCAGCTTAGGCCGTGGCGGGGGCGCGACCTACGAGCAGTACTTC	CASSLGRGGGATYEQYF
TRBV6-1	.	TRBJ1-2	once	TGTGCCAGCAGTGAGGGCATAGGGGATGGCTACACCTTC	CASSEGIGDGYTF
TRBV9	TRBD1	TRBJ2-5	.	TGTGCCAGCAGCCTCCGGGACAGGGAGTGGGAGACCCAGTACTTC	CASSLRDREWETQYF
TRBV11-2	.	TRBJ2-5	.	TGTGCCAGCAGCCAAGAACGACGGGTACTGGGGACCCAGTACTTC	CASSQERRVLGTQYF
TRBV10-3	.	TRBJ2-1	.	TGTGCCATCAGCCCTAGGGGGGGGCCTTCCTACAATGAGCAGTTCTTC	CAISPRGGPSYNEQFF
TRBV18	TRBD2	TRBJ2-7	.	TGTGCCAGCTCACCTAACGGGGGGTTTAGCGCCCAAGGCGAGCAGTACTTC	CASSPNGGFSAQGEQYF
TRBV14	.	TRBJ2-1	.	TGTGCCAGCAGCCAAAGAGACAACAATGAGCAGTTCTTC	CASSQRDNNEQFF
TRBV7-2	.	TRBJ1-2	once	TGTGCCAGCAGCCTCGCTAACTATGGCTACACCTTC	CASSLANYGYTF
TRBV6-5	TRBD2	TRBJ2-1	.	TGTGCCAGCAGCCTCCGGGAGGGGGCCTACAATGAGCAGTTCTTC	CASSLREGAYNEQFF
TRBV7-8	TRBD1	TRBJ1-5	once	TGTGCCAGCAGCTCCGGGCCAGGACAGGGGGAATATAGCAATCAGCCCCAGCATTTT	CASSSGPGQGEYSNQPQHF
TRBV19	TRBD1	TRBJ2-7	.	TGTGCCACCAACAGGGGGCTTAGCTCCTACGAGCAGTACTTC	CATNRGLSSYEQYF
TRBV5-1	.	TRBJ2-3	.	TGCGCCAGCAGCTTGGGAACCCGACTAGTTTGGGCTAGCACAGATACGCAGTATTTT	CASSLGTRLVWASTDTQYF
TRBV7-8	TRBD2	TRBJ2-2	.	TGTGCCAGCAGCTTAGTTGTCCTAGCGGGAGGTACCGGGGAGCTGTTTTTT	CASSLVVLAGGTGELFF
TRBV30	TRBD1	TRBJ2-3	.	TGTGCCTGGAGTGTTACAGGGGGGCATACGCAGTATTTT	CAWSVTGGHTQYF
TRBV10-3	.	TRBJ1-2	.	TGTGCCATCAGGTTCGGCTATGGCTACACCTTC	CAIRFGYGYTF
TRBV15	TRBD2	TRBJ2-5	.	TGTGCCACCAGCCCGAGGCTCCAGGGACTATCGGAGACCCAGTACTTC	CATSPRLQGLSETQYF
TRBV18	.	TRBJ1-3	.	TGTGCCAGCTCACCAGGGACTCCCGACTCTGGAAACACCATATATTTT	CASSPGTPDSGNTIYF
TRBV12-5	TRBD1	TRBJ2-7	few	TGTGCTAGTGGTTCGTCCCGGGACAGGGGTCTCCCCAGCTCCTACGAGCAGTACTTC	CASGSSRDRGLPSSYEQYF
TRBV18	.	TRBJ2-5	.	TGTGCCAGCTCACCTGAGGCGTCGGAGACCCAGTACTTC	CASSPEASETQYF
TRBV5-4	TRBD2	TRBJ2-7	.	TGTGCCAGCAGCTTTAGCGGGGAATCCTACGAGCAGTACTTC	CASSFSGESYEQYF
TRBV27	.	TRBJ2-1	once	TGTGCCAGCAGCAGCGGGCCAGCTTTTTACAATGAGCAGTTCTTC	CASSSGPAFYNEQFF